What follows is one TCR beta chain and its context. This record belongs to a study of cytotoxic CD8 clonotypes in ibrutinib-treated CLL. The table came from immunoSEQ multiplex PCR; TCRdb's copy has only in-frame clones and leaves some out. This sample has more than 85,000 clones, with approximately 77% found just once. V gave up 6 bases and J gave up 3 bases, with 9 bases separating them. This CDR3 comprises 13 residues. Per the germline V gene, CDR1 is SNHLY and CDR2 is FYNNEI. This chain links TRBV2 with TRBJ1-5; weak D call: TRBD1 (6 bases). This receptor was obtained from a human donor with chronic lymphocytic leukemia. The material was PBMCs, obtained after 24 months of ibrutinib treatment. DNA for the CDR3: TGTGCCAGCAGCCGGGACAACAATCAGCCCCAGCATTTT. This encodes CASSRDNNQPQHF. Based on the CDR3 plus reference TRBV2 and TRBJ1-5, the full variable domain is EPEVTQTPSHQVTQMGQEVILRCVPISNHLYFYWYRQILGQKVEFLVSFYNNEISEKSEIFDDQFSVERPDGSNFTLKIRSTKLEDSAMYFCASSRDNNQPQHFGDGTRLSIL.